A single sample is the source of the 20 T cell receptor beta chains below, sequenced in a study of T cell responses to AZD1222 COVID-19 vaccine. Assay: immunoSEQ multiplex PCR; the TCRdb copy retains only in-frame clones and omits some. The data contain 100,000 to 150,000 clones, roughly 88% of them seen just once; the ten biggest clones take up over 5.5%. Specimen: peripheral blood, collected on day 0 of AZD1222 vaccination. These receptor sequences come from an adult in good health.

The chain uses TRBV2 and TRBJ2-2; D may be TRBD2 (5 bases). This CDR3 region has 13 residues. Trimming cost V 5 bases and J 6 bases, with 10 bases left between them. CDR1 is SNHLY and CDR2 is FYNNEI in the germline V gene. The CDR3 nucleotides read TGTGCCAGCAGTCCGGGGTTCTCCGGGGAGCTGTTTTTT. This sequence encodes CASSPGFSGELFF.

This chain joins TRBV11-3 and TRBJ2-7; 10 nucleotides agree with TRBD1. The germline V gene has CDR1 SGHNT and CDR2 YENEEA. There are 20 residues in the CDR3. Trimming removed 3 bases from V and 3 bases from J; junction bases left unmatched: 20. DNA of the CDR3: TGTGCCAGCAGCTTTAATCCAGGATCCGTTATGGGGACAGGGGTCTACGAGCAGTACTTC. It encodes CASSFNPGSVMGTGVYEQYF.

J is TRBJ1-5 and V is TRBV7-3; tentative D call: TRBD1 (5 bases). Per the germline V gene, CDR1 is SGHTA and CDR2 is FQGTGA. Trimming shortened V by 0 bases and J by 4 bases, and 10 bases separated the two germline ends. The CDR3 has 15 residues. The CDR3 nucleotides are TGTGCCAGCAGCTTAACGGGGGACGGAAATCAGCCCCAGCATTTT. Translated, it gives CASSLTGDGNQPQHF.

The V gene is TRBV29-1, the J gene TRBJ2-1; no firm D call. The CDR3 sequence is 13 residues long. The V gene's germline CDR1 is SQVTM and CDR2 ANQGSEA. V lost 2 bases and J 6 bases, leaving 11 bases between the germline ends. CDR3 residues: CSVEYGRGNEQFF. CDR3 bases: TGCAGCGTTGAATATGGTCGAGGCAATGAGCAGTTCTTC.

This rearrangement joins TRBV3-1 (or the pseudogene TRBV3-2) to TRBJ1-6, with 7 bases that match TRBD1. The CDR3 consists of 15 residues. Trimming removed 4 bases from V and 6 bases from J; junction bases left unmatched: 6. Germline-derived CDR1 and CDR2 are LGHDT and YNNKEL (reference sequence). This CDR3 is CASSPRTGGNSPLHF. The DNA for the CDR3 is TGTGCCAGCAGCCCCAGGACAGGAGGTAATTCACCCCTCCACTTT.

This clone was detected only a few times. The chain recombines TRBV6-5 with TRBJ2-7, with no clear D. V lost 5 bases, J lost 6 bases, and 17 bases lay in between. The CDR3 totals 14 residues. Germline loops: CDR1 MNHEY, CDR2 SVGAGI. The CDR3 here is CASSREWPDSEQYF. DNA of the CDR3: TGTGCCAGCAGTAGAGAATGGCCCGACTCCGAGCAGTACTTC.

V gene TRBV3-1 (or the pseudogene TRBV3-2) combines with J gene TRBJ1-6; TRBD1 agrees at 8 bases. V was pared by 4 bases and J by 6 bases, with 5 bases of the junction left unmatched. The CDR3 length is 15 residues. Germline V gene data show CDR1 as LGHDT and CDR2 as YNNKEL (reference sequence). The CDR3 bases are TGTGCCAGCAGCCGCCTAACAGGGGGTAATTCACCCCTCCACTTT. It codes for CASSRLTGGNSPLHF.

The chain has TRBV14 and TRBJ2-2; D assignment may be TRBD1 or TRBD2 (6 bases each). V lost 3 bases and J 3 bases, leaving 17 bases between the germline ends. This CDR3 is built from 17 residues. Germline V lookup: CDR1 SGHDN, CDR2 FVKESK. The CDR3 region has the DNA TGTGCCAGCAGCCACTCATTACAGGGACTTTACACCGGGGAGCTGTTTTTT. Its translation is CASSHSLQGLYTGELFF.

The chain links TRBV6-5 to TRBJ1-4; a weak D match, TRBD1 (5 bases). CDR3 length equals 14 residues. From germline, CDR1 is MNHEY and CDR2 SVGAGI. With 7 bases removed from V and 0 bases from J, the gap between germline ends came to 9 bases. CDR3 sequence reads: CASKRGSTNEKLFF. The DNA for the CDR3 is TGTGCCAGCAAAAGGGGATCAACTAATGAAAAACTGTTTTTT.

This chain links TRBV28 with TRBJ1-4; 8 nucleotides agree with TRBD1. Germline V gene data show CDR1 as MDHEN and CDR2 as SYDVKM. V was clipped by 6 bases and J by 7 bases; unmatched bases: 7. CDR3 length: 14 residues. CDR3 residues: CASRGQGGGEKLFF. In nucleotides, the CDR3 is TGTGCCAGCAGAGGACAGGGAGGAGGTGAAAAACTGTTTTTT.

The genes are TRBV15 and TRBJ2-1; unclear D gene. CDR1 is LNHNV and CDR2 is YYDKDF in the germline V gene (reference sequence). The CDR3 consists of 13 residues. V lost 0 bases, J lost 8 bases, and 8 bases lay in between. The CDR3 loop reads CATSRDLNYEQFF. The CDR3 coding sequence is TGTGCCACCAGCAGAGATCTGAATTATGAGCAGTTCTTC.

The J gene is TRBJ2-7, the V gene TRBV21-1. TRBV21-1 is a pseudogene. CDR3 length equals 15 residues. CDR3 in DNA: TGTGCCAGCAGCAAAGGAAGTCTCTCCTCCTACGAGCAGTACTTC. Its protein product is CASSKGSLSSYEQYF.

The gene calls are TRBV28 and TRBJ1-2; 9 bases match TRBD1. Per the germline V gene, CDR1 is MDHEN and CDR2 is SYDVKM. V was pared by 6 bases and J by 5 bases, with 7 bases of the junction left unmatched. The CDR3 is 14 residues long. The CDR3 protein is CASRRDRAGYGYTF. The CDR3 nucleotides read TGTGCCAGCAGACGGGACAGGGCTGGGTATGGCTACACCTTC.

This chain joins TRBV7-9 and TRBJ2-1; 12 bases fit TRBD2. Germline V CDR1 and CDR2: SEHNR, FQNEAQ (reference sequence). With 5 bases clipped from V and 4 bases from J, the junction kept 6 bases outside the gene matches. The CDR3 loop spans 16 amino acids. CDR3 amino acids: CASSPRGLAGYNEQFF. The CDR3 DNA follows: TGTGCCAGCAGCCCCAGGGGACTAGCGGGTTACAATGAGCAGTTCTTC.

The rearrangement joins TRBV5-1 to TRBJ1-1; D is unresolved. The CDR3 runs to 13 residues. Germline V lookup: CDR1 SGHRS, CDR2 YFSETQ. V was trimmed by 7 bases and J by 4 bases, leaving 14 bases between them. CDR3 nucleotide sequence: TGCGCCAGCGCAGGTTCAGACCTCACTGAAGCTTTCTTT. Residues: CASAGSDLTEAFF.

Only a few counts were recorded for this clone. This chain links TRBV4-1 with TRBJ1-6; 11 bases line up with TRBD1. The length of the CDR3 is 15 residues. Germline V gene sequence: CDR1 MGHRA, CDR2 YSYEKL. Unmatched junction bases numbered 3, after V lost 3 bases and J lost 8 bases. The DNA of the CDR3 is TGCGCCAGCAGCCAGCGGACAGGGGGCGATTCACCCCTCCACTTT. Translated, it gives CASSQRTGGDSPLHF.

Here the CDR3 reads CASNGGGPGEKLFF. The CDR3 region has the DNA TGTGCCAGCAACGGGGGCGGCCCGGGAGAAAAACTGTTTTTT. The chain joins TRBV6-5 to TRBJ1-4, with a weak D call TRBD1 (6 bases). This CDR3 contains 14 residues. Germline loops: CDR1 MNHEY, CDR2 SVGAGI. V was cut by 7 bases and J by 8 bases, with 17 bases left in between.

The gene calls are TRBV6-5 and TRBJ1-5; D remains ambiguous. The germline V gene encodes CDR1 MNHEY and CDR2 SVGAGI. The CDR3 has 14 residues. Trimming took off 6 bases at V and 4 bases at J, with 13 bases between the two ends. Here the CDR3 DNA reads TGTGCCAGCAGGAGACGGGATGGGAATCAGCCCCAGCATTTT. Its translation: CASRRRDGNQPQHF.

V and J are TRBV18 and TRBJ2-3; TRBD1 matches 8 bases. V shed 5 bases and J 2 bases; nucleotides not matched to a gene: 3. The CDR3 length is 14 residues. Germline V gives CDR1 KGHSH, CDR2 LQKENI. DNA of the CDR3: TGTGCCAGCTCAAGGGGACAGGTCACAGATACGCAGTATTTT. This translates into CASSRGQVTDTQYF.

J is TRBJ2-3 and V is TRBV3-1 (or the pseudogene TRBV3-2), with D perhaps assigned TRBD1 or TRBD2 (5 bases each). The CDR3 loop spans 14 amino acids. The ends were cut back, 4 bases at V and 3 bases at J, with 11 bases in the middle. The germline gives CDR1 LGHDT, CDR2 YNNKEL (reference sequence). The CDR3 bases are TGTGCCAGCAGCCCAGGGCCGGGGACAGATACGCAGTATTTT. Residues: CASSPGPGTDTQYF.